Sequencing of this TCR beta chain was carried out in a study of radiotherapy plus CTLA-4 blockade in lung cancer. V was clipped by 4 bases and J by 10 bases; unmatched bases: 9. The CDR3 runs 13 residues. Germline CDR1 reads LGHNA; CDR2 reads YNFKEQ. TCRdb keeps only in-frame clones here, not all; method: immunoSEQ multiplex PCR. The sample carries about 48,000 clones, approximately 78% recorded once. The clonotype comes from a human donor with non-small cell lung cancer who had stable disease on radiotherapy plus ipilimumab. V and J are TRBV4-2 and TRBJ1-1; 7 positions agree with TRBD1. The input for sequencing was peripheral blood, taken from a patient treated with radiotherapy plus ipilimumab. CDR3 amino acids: CASSPPGGSVAFF. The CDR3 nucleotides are TGTGCCAGCAGCCCCCCAGGGGGTTCGGTAGCTTTCTTT.